This paragraph covers one T cell receptor (beta chain) sequence. Which antigen it targets is not known. No much larger clone is present one base from it, and per-base qualities are unavailable. Counted from cysteine to phenylalanine, this CDR3 has 16 amino acids. The kept DNA is CDR3 alone, 48 bases in frame from the first base. Trimming leaves V shorter by 0 bases and J shorter by 3 bases, with the junction holding 6 bases beyond the gene matches. In the germline V gene (reference sequence), CDR1 corresponds to LGHDT and CDR2 to YNNKEL. These data come from a study of blood T cell repertoires in COVID-19 (TCRdb year 2020). About the investigation overall: The collaborator samples originated in the United States, Italy and Spain and spanned the acute and convalescent phases of COVID-19. The material from the prospective study consisted of cDNA or gDNA derived from T cells, B-cell-depleted T cells, or PBMCs. Deeply sampled blood TCRbeta repertoires from subjects exposed to, actively infected with, or recovered from COVID-19 were included in the dataset. The repertoires were released in a freely available public database meant as a resource for research on the immune response to SARS-CoV-2. The samples were drawn from the first 160 participants of the ongoing ImmuneRACE study and from over 950 subjects provided by 6 global collaborators. Sample metadata almost always included a de-identified subject ID, COVID-19 status, age in years and sex. Where HLA class I and class II types were available, the types were taken from metadata supplied by the sample provider, not from assay-based typing. The research as a whole found: How much clinical and demographic metadata was included differed by source and by participant, and the metadata was provided uncurated.

Another Seattle source contributed samples from volunteer blood donors who had recovered from COVID-19. Collaborating institutions collected whole blood in K2EDTA tubes following their own protocols. For TCRbeta analysis, collaborator samples were shipped as frozen whole blood, as isolated PBMCs, or as DNA extracted from either sample type. TCRbeta CDR3 regions were amplified from genomic DNA using the immunoSEQ Assay, a bias-controlled multiplex PCR. On the study's bioinformatics: The number of nucleated cells in each sample was estimated by amplification of reference gene primers within the assay. To quantify the absolute abundance of each unique TCRbeta CDR3 rearrangement, sequence reads were collapsed and filtered. Productive Simpson clonality was computed per sample as the square root of Simpson's diversity index over productive rearrangements. As stored in TCRdb, this immuneACCESS dataset retains in-frame rearrangements with V and J assigned. A fraction of the clones does not appear; measured against another copy, unresolved V genes explain less than half of the discrepancy, and the remainder lacks a known reason. V, J and clone size are those of that table, while D and trimming were read from the DNA. The sample contains fewer than 200,000 clones, around 85% of them found a single time. The ten top clones hold approximately 1.1% of the sample.

The rearranged segments are TRBV3-1 (or the pseudogene TRBV3-2) and TRBJ2-7; 9 central bases correspond to TRBD2. Sequencing input: peripheral blood. The clonotype originates from a man between 60 and 70 years old who had recovered from COVID-19. The nucleotide sequence reads TGTGCCAGCAGCCAAGATTTGAGTAGCGGGGGCTACGAGCAGTACTTC. This sequence encodes CASSQDLSSGGYEQYF.